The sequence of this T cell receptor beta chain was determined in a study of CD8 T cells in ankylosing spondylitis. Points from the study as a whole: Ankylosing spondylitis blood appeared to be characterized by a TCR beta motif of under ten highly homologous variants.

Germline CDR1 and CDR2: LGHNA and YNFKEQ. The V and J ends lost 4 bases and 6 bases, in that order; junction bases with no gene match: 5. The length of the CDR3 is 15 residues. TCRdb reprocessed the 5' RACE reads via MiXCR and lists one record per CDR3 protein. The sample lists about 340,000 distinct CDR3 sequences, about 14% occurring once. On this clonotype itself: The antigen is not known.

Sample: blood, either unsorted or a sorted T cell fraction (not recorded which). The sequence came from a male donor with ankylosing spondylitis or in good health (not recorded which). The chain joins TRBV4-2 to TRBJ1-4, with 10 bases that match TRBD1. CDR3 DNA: TGTGCCAGCAGCCCGATGGACAGGGGGGATGAAAAACTGTTTTTT. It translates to CASSPMDRGDEKLFF.